Listed here are 27 T cell receptor beta chains from one sample, sequenced in a study of shared clonotypes between healthy human individuals. Assay: immunoSEQ multiplex PCR; the TCRdb copy retains only in-frame clones and omits some. The table shows some 1 million clones, with 65% to 75% occurring only once. The sequenced sample consisted of memory CD4+ T cells sorted from blood. The subset: CD45RA-negative fraction. These TCRs come from a man younger than 35 in good health.

V usage is TRBV7-9 and J usage is TRBJ2-2; D ambiguous. Germline V gives CDR1 SEHNR, CDR2 FQNEAQ (reference sequence). This CDR3 is built from 11 residues. V lost 3 bases to trimming and J lost 7 bases, with 3 bases between them. This chain's CDR3 is CASSLYGELFF. DNA of the CDR3: TGTGCCAGCAGCTTGTACGGGGAGCTGTTTTTT.

V and J are TRBV5-1 and TRBJ2-3, with TRBD2 as a possible D gene (6 bases). This CDR3 has 14 residues. Looked up from germline, CDR1 is SGHRS and CDR2 is YFSETQ. V lost 0 bases and J 5 bases, leaving 10 bases between the germline ends. The DNA for the CDR3 is TGCGCCAGCAGCTTGGAGGGACTTAAAGATACGCAGTATTTT. This codes for CASSLEGLKDTQYF.

This chain connects TRBV4-1 to TRBJ2-5, with TRBD1 identical over 8 bases. The V and J ends lost 0 bases and 5 bases, in that order; junction bases with no gene match: 5. CDR3 length: 15 residues. Germline lookup yields CDR1 MGHRA and CDR2 YSYEKL. This CDR3 reads CASSQEGNRGETQYF. In nucleotides, the CDR3 is TGCGCCAGCAGCCAAGAGGGGAACAGGGGGGAGACCCAGTACTTC.

The V and J genes are TRBV7-8 and TRBJ2-7; 12 bases are shared with TRBD1. This CDR3 contains 14 residues. The germline V gene encodes CDR1 SGHVS and CDR2 FQNEAQ. V was clipped by 5 bases and J by 8 bases; unmatched bases: 7. DNA of the CDR3: TGTGCCAGCAGCCCCCGGGACAGGGGGCCTCAGCAGTACTTC. The encoded protein is CASSPRDRGPQQYF.

The gene calls are TRBV2 and TRBJ1-2, with D possibly TRBD1 on 5 matching bases. Deletions cut 4 bases from V and 7 bases from J, with 16 bases between. The CDR3 runs to 14 residues. The germline gives CDR1 SNHLY, CDR2 FYNNEI. CDR3 nucleotide sequence: TGTGCCAGCAGTGGACAGCCCCCTCGGTCTGGCTACACCTTC. Residues: CASSGQPPRSGYTF.

Worth noting for this clone: Other DNA sequences from this sample encode an identical CDR3 as well. The rearrangement joins TRBV15 to TRBJ1-2; 10 bases line up with TRBD1. The CDR3 consists of 14 residues. In germline, CDR1 is LNHNV, CDR2 YYDKDF (reference sequence). V lost 3 bases and J lost 2; bases outside the gene matches: 0. The CDR3 reads CATSRDRGNYGYTF. In DNA, the CDR3 is TGTGCCACCAGCAGGGACAGGGGGAACTATGGCTACACCTTC.

The chain carries TRBV5-1 and TRBJ1-1; the D is unclear. Trimming pared 0 bases from V and 4 bases from J, leaving 13 bases between. CDR3 length: 15 residues. Germline lookup yields CDR1 SGHRS and CDR2 YFSETQ. CDR3 protein: CASSLDSRVGTEAFF. CDR3 coding DNA: TGCGCCAGCAGCTTGGATTCGCGGGTGGGCACTGAAGCTTTCTTT.

V gene TRBV6-1 combines with J gene TRBJ2-3; D remains ambiguous. The CDR3 covers 14 residues. V was trimmed by 3 bases and J by 2 bases, leaving 9 bases between them. Germline loops: CDR1 MNHNS, CDR2 SASEGT. CDR3 sequence reads: CASSDTADTDTQYF. CDR3 in DNA: TGTGCCAGCAGTGATACGGCGGACACAGATACGCAGTATTTT.

The rearrangement uses TRBV30 and TRBJ1-3; 7 bases align to TRBD1. The CDR3 contains 14 residues. Germline values: CDR1 GTSNPN, CDR2 SVGIG (reference sequence). J gave up 2 bases and V 5 bases, and 6 bases lay outside the gene matches. CDR3 coding DNA: TGTGCCTGGCGTTCAGGGACAGCTGGAAACACCATATATTTT. This encodes CAWRSGTAGNTIYF.

V is TRBV5-6 and J is TRBJ2-5, with TRBD2 identical over 8 bases. From germline, CDR1 is SGHDT and CDR2 YYEEEE. The ends lost 4 bases at V and 2 bases at J; junction bases unmatched: 16. The CDR3 extends over 18 amino acids. CDR3 nucleotides: TGTGCCAGCAGCCGTGGACTAGCCCCTTTGAGTTGGCAAGAGACCCAGTACTTC. The encoded protein is CASSRGLAPLSWQETQYF.

This sequence joins TRBV5-4 and TRBJ1-3; TRBD1 aligns across 7 bases. Germline lookup yields CDR1 SGHNT and CDR2 YYREEE (reference sequence). The CDR3 sequence is 16 residues long. V lost 2 bases to trimming and J lost 0 bases; unmatched junction nucleotides: 5. The CDR3 DNA follows: TGTGCCAGCAGCTTACAGGGGATCTTCTCTGGAAACACCATATATTTT. Amino acids: CASSLQGIFSGNTIYF.

The gene calls are TRBV23-1 and TRBJ1-2; possible D gene TRBD1, 6 bases. TRBV23-1 is known as an ORF, though its function is uncertain. The V end lost 4 bases, the J end lost 8 bases, and 20 bases lay between the germline ends. The CDR3 sequence is 15 residues long. CDR3 residues: CASSPPGRGPRGYTF. DNA of the CDR3: TGCGCCAGCAGTCCCCCGGGTCGGGGGCCAAGGGGCTACACCTTC.

The V gene is TRBV2, the J gene TRBJ2-3, with 11 positions matching TRBD2. Germline values: CDR1 SNHLY, CDR2 FYNNEI. The ends lost 9 bases at V and 3 bases at J; junction bases unmatched: 8. The CDR3 consists of 15 residues. The CDR3 DNA is TGTGCCAGAGGACTAGCGGGTGCAAGGACAGATACGCAGTATTTT. Its translation is CARGLAGARTDTQYF.

This clone occurred once. The chain is built from TRBV5-1 and TRBJ2-7; TRBD1 matches at 11 bases. The V gene's germline CDR1 is SGHRS and CDR2 YFSETQ. The V and J ends lost 4 bases and 2 bases, in that order; junction bases with no gene match: 5. The CDR3 is made up of 15 amino acids. The CDR3 here is CASSLGTGGAYEQYF. The CDR3 nucleotides read TGCGCCAGCAGCCTCGGGACAGGGGGGGCCTACGAGCAGTACTTC.

CDR3 nucleotide sequence: TGTGCCAGTAGTATCGCGGCAGGGGGCCTGGAGACCCAGTACTTC. Residues: CASSIAAGGLETQYF. This chain joins TRBV19 and TRBJ2-5, with 8 nucleotides matching TRBD1. Germline V gene data show CDR1 as LNHDA and CDR2 as SQIVND (reference sequence). With 3 bases clipped from V and 5 bases from J, the junction kept 8 bases outside the gene matches. The CDR3 loop spans 15 amino acids. Full variable domain (rest looked up from reference TRBV19 and TRBJ2-5): DGGITQSPKYLFRKEGQNVTLSCEQNLNHDAMYWYRQDPGQGLRLIYYSQIVNDFQKGDIAEGYSVSREKKESFPLTVTSAQKNPTAFYLCASSIAAGGLETQYFGPGTRLLVL.

V gene TRBV15 combines with J gene TRBJ1-5; D is perhaps TRBD1 (5 bases). The CDR3 covers 15 residues. CDR1 is LNHNV, CDR2 YYDKDF, per germline (reference sequence). The V gene lost 0 bases and the J gene lost 3 bases, with 9 bases spanning the gap. Here the CDR3 DNA reads TGTGCCACCAGCAGAGACAGGGAACTCAATCAGCCCCAGCATTTT. Translating gives CATSRDRELNQPQHF.

V gene TRBV14 combines with J gene TRBJ1-6, with a possible D match to TRBD1 (6 bases). CDR1 and CDR2 from the germline V gene are SGHDN and FVKESK. This CDR3 is built from 15 residues. V was clipped by 0 bases and J by 8 bases, with 11 bases between them. The CDR3 coding sequence is TGTGCCAGCAGCCAAGAAGGCCAGGGGTATTCACCCCTCCACTTT. It specifies CASSQEGQGYSPLHF.

The V and J genes are TRBV7-2 and TRBJ2-5; a weak D match, TRBD1 (6 bases). The CDR3 consists of 12 residues. V dropped 7 bases and J dropped 2 bases, with 8 bases sitting between them. Germline V gene lookup returns CDR1 SGHTA and CDR2 FQGNSA. The chain's CDR3 is CASKQGQETQYF. CDR3 in DNA: TGTGCCAGCAAACAGGGTCAAGAGACCCAGTACTTC. The variable domain in full, with the rest retrieved from reference TRBV7-2 and TRBJ2-5, is GAGVSQSPSNKVTEKGKDVELRCDPISGHTALYWYRQSLGQGLEFLIYFQGNSAPDKSGLPSDRFSAERTGGSVSTLTIQRTQQEDSAVYLCASKQGQETQYFGPGTRLLVL.

This clone was found a few times. CDR3 bases: TGTGCCAGCAGCTCCGTTTTGACAGGGGGTACTTACGAGCAGTACTTC. As protein: CASSSVLTGGTYEQYF. The V call is TRBV7-9, the J call TRBJ2-7, with 9 positions matching TRBD1. The V gene end was trimmed by 4 bases and the J gene end by 4 bases; junction bases not matched to a gene: 11. The length of the CDR3 is 16 residues. Germline V gene lookup returns CDR1 SEHNR and CDR2 FQNEAQ (reference sequence). Complete variable domain (other parts from reference TRBV7-9 and TRBJ2-7): DTGVSQNPRHKITKRGQNVTFRCDPISEHNRLYWYRQTLGQGPEFLTYFQNEAQLEKSRLLSDRFSAERPKGSFSTLEIQRTEQGDSAMYLCASSSVLTGGTYEQYFGPGTRLTVT.

J is TRBJ2-7 and V is TRBV10-3; D unclear. This CDR3 is built from 11 residues. The germline CDR1 and CDR2 sequences are ENHRY and SYGVKD. The ends were cut back, 6 bases at V and 4 bases at J, with 7 bases in the middle. The CDR3 bases are TGTGCCATCAGGGGGTCATACGAGCAGTACTTC. Translation gives CAIRGSYEQYF.

This clone was seen only a few times. V and J are TRBV5-1 and TRBJ1-1; a possible D gene is TRBD1 (6 bases). This CDR3 is 15 amino acids long. Trimming cost V 6 bases and J 0 bases, with 15 bases left between them. Per the germline V gene, CDR1 is SGHRS and CDR2 is YFSETQ. Here the CDR3 DNA reads TGCGCCAGCACCCTCACGACAGGCATGAACACTGAAGCTTTCTTT. It encodes CASTLTTGMNTEAFF.

The chain is built from TRBV10-3 and TRBJ2-7, with 7 nucleotides matching TRBD1. The CDR3 loop spans 11 amino acids. CDR1 is ENHRY and CDR2 is SYGVKD in the germline V gene. The V and J ends lost 10 bases and 7 bases, in that order; junction bases with no gene match: 7. CDR3 region: CATQEDREQYF. In DNA form, the CDR3 reads TGTGCCACCCAAGAGGACAGGGAGCAGTACTTC.

The chain combines TRBV5-1 with TRBJ1-4, with 9 bases lining up with TRBD1. This CDR3 is built from 15 residues. Germline lookup yields CDR1 SGHRS and CDR2 YFSETQ. Trimming cost V 4 bases and J 7 bases; bases outside gene matches: 8. Written as DNA, the CDR3 is TGCGCCAGCAGCACGACAGGGGGTTGGGCTGAAAAACTGTTTTTT. Translation: CASSTTGGWAEKLFF.

This clone was observed once. The chain employs TRBV4-1 and TRBJ1-2; no clear D gene. This CDR3 is 13 amino acids long. Trimming cost V 3 bases and J 1 base, with 6 bases left between them. The V gene's germline CDR1 is MGHRA and CDR2 YSYEKL. This chain's CDR3 is CASSHEGNYGYTF. As DNA, the CDR3 is TGCGCCAGCAGCCACGAGGGTAACTATGGCTACACCTTC.

The rearrangement joins TRBV7-9 to TRBJ1-2; D not certain. V was shortened by 5 bases and J by 6 bases, with 19 bases between the two germline ends. The germline gives CDR1 SEHNR, CDR2 FQNEAQ (reference sequence). The CDR3 has 15 residues. CDR3 sequence reads: CASSPQLGEFDGYTF. CDR3 coding DNA: TGTGCCAGCAGCCCTCAATTAGGCGAGTTCGATGGCTACACCTTC.

The genes are TRBV19 and TRBJ2-5; perhaps TRBD2 as D (6 bases). The germline V and J ends were trimmed by 10 bases and 2 bases, with 14 bases remaining between them. Germline CDR1 LNHDA, CDR2 SQIVND (reference sequence). The CDR3 contains 13 residues. The CDR3 region has the DNA TGTGCCACGGGACTGGCATTTCAAGAGACCCAGTACTTC. Protein: CATGLAFQETQYF.

The V call is TRBV15, the J call TRBJ2-5; tentatively, D is TRBD1 or TRBD2 (6 bases each). CDR1 LNHNV and CDR2 YYDKDF come from the germline V gene (reference sequence). The CDR3 runs to 14 residues. Trimming shortened V by 0 bases and J by 5 bases, and 10 bases separated the two germline ends. The CDR3 here is CATSRDLGGETQYF. The CDR3 DNA reads TGTGCCACCAGCAGAGATCTCGGGGGCGAGACCCAGTACTTC.